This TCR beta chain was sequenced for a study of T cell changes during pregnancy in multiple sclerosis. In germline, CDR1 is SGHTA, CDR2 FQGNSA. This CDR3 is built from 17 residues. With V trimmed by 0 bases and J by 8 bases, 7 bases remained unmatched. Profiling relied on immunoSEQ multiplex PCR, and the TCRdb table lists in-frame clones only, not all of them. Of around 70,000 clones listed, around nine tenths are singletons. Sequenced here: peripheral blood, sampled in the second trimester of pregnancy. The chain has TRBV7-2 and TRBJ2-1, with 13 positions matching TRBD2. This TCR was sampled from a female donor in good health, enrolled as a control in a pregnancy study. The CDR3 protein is CASSLARTSGGHDEQFF. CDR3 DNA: TGTGCCAGCAGCTTAGCTAGGACTAGCGGGGGACACGATGAGCAGTTCTTC.